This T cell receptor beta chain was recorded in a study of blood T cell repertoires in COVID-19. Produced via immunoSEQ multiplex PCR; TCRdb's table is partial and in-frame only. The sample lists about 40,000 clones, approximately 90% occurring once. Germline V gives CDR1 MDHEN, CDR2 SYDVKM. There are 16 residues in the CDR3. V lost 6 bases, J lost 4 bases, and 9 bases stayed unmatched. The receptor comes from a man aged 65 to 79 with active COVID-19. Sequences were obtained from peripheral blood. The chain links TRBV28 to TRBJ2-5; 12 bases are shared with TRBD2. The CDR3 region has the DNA TGTGCCAGCAGCGCACCGGGACTAGCGGGTGGAGAGACCCAGTACTTC. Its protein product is CASSAPGLAGGETQYF.